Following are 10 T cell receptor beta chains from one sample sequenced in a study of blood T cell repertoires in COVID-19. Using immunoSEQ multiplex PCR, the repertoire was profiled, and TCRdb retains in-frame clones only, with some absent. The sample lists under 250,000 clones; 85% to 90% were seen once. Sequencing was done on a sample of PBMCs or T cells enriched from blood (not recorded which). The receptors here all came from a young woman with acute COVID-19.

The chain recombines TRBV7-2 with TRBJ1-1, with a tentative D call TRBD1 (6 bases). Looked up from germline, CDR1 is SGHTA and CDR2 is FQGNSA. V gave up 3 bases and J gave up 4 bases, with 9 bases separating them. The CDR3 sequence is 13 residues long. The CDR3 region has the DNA TGTGCCAGCAGCTTGGGGGGGCTCACTGAAGCTTTCTTT. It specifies CASSLGGLTEAFF.

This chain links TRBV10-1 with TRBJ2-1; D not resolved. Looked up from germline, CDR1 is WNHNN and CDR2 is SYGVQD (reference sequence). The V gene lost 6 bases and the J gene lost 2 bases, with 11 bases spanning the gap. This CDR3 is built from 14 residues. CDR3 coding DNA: TGCGCCAGCAGCGACACCCGAACCTACAATGAGCAGTTCTTC. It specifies CASSDTRTYNEQFF.

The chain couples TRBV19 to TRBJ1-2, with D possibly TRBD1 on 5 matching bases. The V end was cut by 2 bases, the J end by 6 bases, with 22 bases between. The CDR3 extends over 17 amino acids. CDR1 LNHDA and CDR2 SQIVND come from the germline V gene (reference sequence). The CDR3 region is CASSIRGRVLPAHGYTF. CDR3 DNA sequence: TGTGCCAGTAGTATAAGGGGCAGGGTGCTCCCCGCTCATGGCTACACCTTC. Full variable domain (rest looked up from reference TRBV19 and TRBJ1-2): DGGITQSPKYLFRKEGQNVTLSCEQNLNHDAMYWYRQDPGQGLRLIYYSQIVNDFQKGDIAEGYSVSREKKESFPLTVTSAQKNPTAFYLCASSIRGRVLPAHGYTFGSGTRLTVV.

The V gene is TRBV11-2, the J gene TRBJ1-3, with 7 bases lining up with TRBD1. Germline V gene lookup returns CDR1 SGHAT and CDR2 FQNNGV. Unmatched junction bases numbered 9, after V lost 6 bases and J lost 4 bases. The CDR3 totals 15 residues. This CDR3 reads CASSFTGASGNTIYF. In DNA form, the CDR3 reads TGTGCCAGCAGTTTCACAGGGGCATCAGGAAACACCATATATTTT. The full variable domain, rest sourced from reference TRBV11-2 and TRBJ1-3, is EAGVAQSPRYKIIEKRQSVAFWCNPISGHATLYWYQQILGQGPKLLIQFQNNGVVDDSQLPKDRFSAERLKGVDSTLKIQPAKLEDSAVYLCASSFTGASGNTIYFGEGSWLTVV.

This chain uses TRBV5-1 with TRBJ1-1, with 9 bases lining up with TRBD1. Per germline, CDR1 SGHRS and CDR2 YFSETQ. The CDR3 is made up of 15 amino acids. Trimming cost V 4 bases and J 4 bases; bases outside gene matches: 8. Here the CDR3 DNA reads TGCGCCAGCAGCGGGACAGGGAGGATGGGCACTGAAGCTTTCTTT. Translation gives CASSGTGRMGTEAFF.

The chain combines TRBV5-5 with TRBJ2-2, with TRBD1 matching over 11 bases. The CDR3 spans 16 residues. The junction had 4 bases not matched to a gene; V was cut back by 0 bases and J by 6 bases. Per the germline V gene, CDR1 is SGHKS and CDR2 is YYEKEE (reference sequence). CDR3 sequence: CASSLVGQGVPGELFF. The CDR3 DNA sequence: TGTGCCAGCAGCTTGGTGGGACAGGGGGTTCCCGGGGAGCTGTTTTTT.

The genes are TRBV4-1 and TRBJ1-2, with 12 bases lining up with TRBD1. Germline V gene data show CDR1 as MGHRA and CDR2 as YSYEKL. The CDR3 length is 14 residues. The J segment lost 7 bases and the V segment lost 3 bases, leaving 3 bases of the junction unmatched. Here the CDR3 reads CASSQPGQGAGYTF. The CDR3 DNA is TGCGCCAGCAGCCAGCCGGGACAGGGGGCTGGCTACACCTTC.

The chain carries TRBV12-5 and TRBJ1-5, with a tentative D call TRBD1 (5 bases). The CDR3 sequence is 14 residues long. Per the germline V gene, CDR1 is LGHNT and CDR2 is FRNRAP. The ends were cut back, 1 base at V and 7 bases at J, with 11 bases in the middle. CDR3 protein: CASGLGLSGQPQHF. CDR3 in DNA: TGTGCTAGTGGTTTGGGCCTTTCAGGGCAGCCCCAGCATTTT.

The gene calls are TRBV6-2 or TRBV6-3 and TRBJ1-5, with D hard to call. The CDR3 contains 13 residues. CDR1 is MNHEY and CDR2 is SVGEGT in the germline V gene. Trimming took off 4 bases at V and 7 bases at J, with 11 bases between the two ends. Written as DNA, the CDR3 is TGTGCCAGCAGTTCAACTCTACTCCAGCCCCAGCATTTT. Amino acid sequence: CASSSTLLQPQHF.

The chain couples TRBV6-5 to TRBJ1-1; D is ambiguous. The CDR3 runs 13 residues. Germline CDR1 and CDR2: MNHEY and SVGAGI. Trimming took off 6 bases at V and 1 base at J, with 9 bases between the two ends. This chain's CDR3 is CASRAGGNTEAFF. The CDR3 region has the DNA TGTGCCAGCAGAGCCGGAGGGAACACTGAAGCTTTCTTT.